Listed here is a single T cell receptor (beta chain). There is no known antigen for this receptor. No qualities accompany the bases; no much larger clone lies one base away. This record belongs to a study of cytomegalovirus exposure and HLA in healthy donors (dated by TCRdb to 2015 to 2018). With regard to the full study: An earlier analysis of 550 to 700 of the donors reported 250 to 300 Gb of sequence data and approximately 110 million unique TCR beta sequences from 150 million to 200 million T cells. An early release that covered some 640 HLA-typed donors contained approximately 300 gigabases of sequencing data and tens of millions of unique TCR sequences. The genetic ancestry cluster associated with self-reported Caucasian donors included about 81% of the roughly 400 genotyped donors. The aim of the study was to test whether cataloging public T cell receptors could identify signatures of past pathogen exposure. The study used immunosequencing to profile the T cell repertoires of under 700 subjects and linked those repertoires to cytomegalovirus serostatus. Along with the approximately 620-subject first cohort, a separate validation cohort of over a hundred different subjects was used. To predict cytomegalovirus infection status, the study brought together high-throughput TCR immunosequencing, statistical association of individual TCRs with disease status, and machine learning. A later analysis re-analyzed previously published TCR beta repertoires from roughly 600 donors and added high-resolution HLA genotyping to study TCR occurrence patterns. Rather than drawing on any new phenotypic data, the later analysis identified candidate immune exposures from TCR beta sequences and the way those sequences occurred across donors. To decide whether each TCR beta V gene segment behaved as functional or pseudogenic, an earlier analysis of approximately 600 of the donors relied on high-throughput TCR beta sequencing. Alongside the repertoire data, information on donor age, sex, ethnicity and CMV serostatus was compiled. Genome-wide SNP genotypes for about 55% of the roughly 670 donors were used in a later genetic analysis, which treated that subset as a discovery cohort. All discovery cohort repertoires had been generated on a single sequencing platform. HLA typing included class I and class II loci at four-digit resolution. Typing coverage varied by locus: roughly 629-630 donors for A, B, C, DRB1 and DQB1; approximately 520 for DQA1; over 600 for DPA1; roughly 470 for DPB1. Five DR-DQ haplotypes were handled as single units for association and clustering because linkage in the cohort was strong. Among some 400 genotyped donors of the cohort, an average of approximately 250,000 unique TCR beta nucleotide sequences were sequenced per donor, 15% to 20% of them non-productive. Findings and caveats that apply to the study as a whole: According to a later genetic analysis, donors in an Asian-associated ancestry cluster had fewer N-insertions in productive TCRs than the approximately 650-donor mean. CMV serostatus was the only immune exposure information available for the cohort. The classifier was reported to diagnose cytomegalovirus status with high specificity and sensitivity in both the original cohort and the validation cohort. Compared with equally common non-associated chains, HLA-associated TCR beta chains in a later analysis were more clonally expanded and had lower generation probabilities. A later analysis reported that several top co-occurrence clusters appeared linked to parvovirus B19, influenza, CMV and Epstein-Barr virus. A total of 164 TCR beta chains were listed by the study as associated with cytomegalovirus. Strong co-occurrence of HLA alleles, especially DR and DQ, made assigning TCR associations to individual alleles difficult. While some public TCRs were present in many individuals, most TCR sequences turned up only very rarely across donors. According to a later analysis, TCR association rates differed among HLA loci, with DRB1 alleles showing the most associated TCRs and HLA-C alleles showing the fewest. In an earlier analysis of about 600 of the donors, most TCR beta V segments appeared in productive rearrangements about 87% or about 30% of the time, broadly matching IMGT annotations. A cluster of highly shared sequence variants was judged likely to be a technical artifact of the sequencing pipeline. Because HLA typing was unavailable for some donors at each locus, only the typed subset was used in association tests. Specific HLA alleles were associated with roughly 17,000 TCR beta sequences at a false discovery rate of 0.05 in a later analysis. Three of the identified cytomegalovirus-associated TCR beta chains were confirmed in vitro to be specific for cytomegalovirus antigens. Some IMGT-functional V segments, including TRBV6-2 and TRBV6-3, could not be told apart with the 87-base-pair reads, so those segments were excluded. The authors suggested that the approach could potentially be extended to other disease states and immunological phenotypes. Because counts were too low, about 18 rarely observed V segments, including chromosome 9 orphons, were left out of the earlier analysis of approximately 500 of the donors. This cohort had only TCR beta chains sequenced, and the lack of alpha or paired-chain data limited which features could be detected. V-gene and J-gene trimming of TCR beta chains was associated with a missense DCLRE1C variant in a later genetic analysis, and the association was replicated in an independent cohort. A later analysis found that most CMV-associated TCR beta chains appeared HLA-restricted, with HLA associations seemingly driven largely by CMV exposure. Sequencing depth was assumed to be roughly uniform across donors in the presence/absence analyses, though that assumption may not hold. Linkage disequilibrium might explain the correlated functional status among segregating V segments, but an unknown experimental factor could not be excluded. A further reported finding was that TCR beta sequences accurately predicted the HLA-A and HLA-B alleles for most subjects in the first cohort.

The cohort comprised 666 healthy bone marrow donors. Cohort members were all nominally healthy when sampled, although unrecorded immune exposures were likely present. The donor tested CMV seronegative and was one of the 352 seronegative cohort members. A peripheral blood sample was collected from each donor, and TCR beta sequencing was performed on peripheral blood mononuclear cells. Genomic DNA was extracted from the blood cell samples with the Qiagen DNeasy Blood Extraction Kit. To prepare the library, the immunoSEQ multiplex PCR assay was applied. For the multiplex PCR, a mixture combining 60 forward primers for TCR Vbeta segments and 13 reverse primers for TCR Jbeta segments was used. The CDR3 region of rearranged TCR beta genes was amplified from genomic DNA by a multiplex PCR assay. On the Illumina HiSeq System, the amplified TCR beta libraries were sequenced as 87-base-pair reads. On the study's bioinformatics: A later analysis counted about 80 million unique TCR beta chains across the 650 to 800 repertoires, and some 12 million of these chains were shared by at least two donors. Raw reads were error-corrected and collapsed into unique sequences by a nearest-neighbor algorithm in which closely related sequences were merged to remove PCR and sequencing errors. V, D and J gene segments were assigned by aligning CDR3 sequences to IMGT reference sequences. For a sequence to be retained, at least a six-nucleotide match to both a V gene segment and a J gene segment was required. Rearrangements were classified as productive when the CDR3 lacked stop codons and remained in frame with V and J, and all other rearrangements were classified as non-productive. CDR3 was defined by IMGT convention, running from the second conserved V-encoded cysteine to the conserved J-encoded phenylalanine. Sequences without an unambiguous match to a single V gene segment were excluded from the earlier analysis of a few hundred of the donors. An earlier analysis of some 500 of the donors classified V segments as functional when productive rearrangements were above 56.7% and as segregating when the standard deviation between donors was above 5%. To diagnose cytomegalovirus status from the catalog of TCR beta chain sequences, a statistical classification framework was built. In a later analysis, TCR nucleotide sequences were compared against IMGT/GENE-DB human TR gene sequences so that V and J genes could be assigned. The TCRdist pipeline was used in a later analysis to assign CDR3 sequences and most-parsimonious VDJ recombination scenarios. In a later analysis, every TCR beta chain was defined by the combination of its CDR3 amino acid sequence and its V-gene family, and reads without a unique V-gene family were dropped. A later analysis removed roughly 590 highly shared, low-generation-probability nucleotide sequences to deal with suspected cross-contamination and a sequencing artifact. In a later analysis, a clonal expansion index for each public chain was calculated from normalized within-repertoire ranks of inferred template counts. In a later analysis, generation probabilities were computed with a VDJ recombination model fitted to out-of-frame rearrangements, and the resulting probabilities were checked against IGoR. A later analysis scored TCR-TCR, TCR-HLA and TCR-CMV co-occurrence with hypergeometric tests, applying a repertoire-size bias correction to TCR pairs. To estimate false discovery rates, a later analysis permuted the HLA or CMV assignments 20 times. In a later analysis, co-occurring TCRs were grouped using DBSCAN, with TCRdist sequence similarity added in when clustering inside HLA-allele-positive subsets. Co-occurrence clustering excluded repertoires with fewer than 30,000 or more than 120,000 public chains, plus five with anomalous nucleotide sharing. Sourced from immuneACCESS, this table was stored by TCRdb with only in-frame sequences that have V and J called. A share of the clones is absent; for the studies checked, an unresolved V gene accounts for under half, and the remainder has no known explanation. The DNA was the basis for D and trimming; V, J and clone size are from that table. Across this sample there are about 98,000 clones, with about three quarters seen only once. 1.4% to 1.5% of the sample rests with the top ten.

CDR1 and CDR2, per the germline V gene (reference sequence), are PRHDT and FYEKMQ. Trimmed from V: 5 bases; trimmed from J: 3 bases; junction bases lacking a gene match: 1. Counted from cysteine to phenylalanine, this CDR3 has 15 amino acids. Of all the DNA, just the CDR3 is kept, 45 bases in frame from base 1. This sequence originates from a man aged 40-55 years in good health and CMV-seronegative. Sequenced sample: PBMCs. Rearrangement joined TRBV13 to TRBJ2-1; the central 13 bases match TRBD2. The CDR3 corresponds to CASSRTSGSYNEQFF. In nucleotide form, the sequence is TGTGCCAGCAGCCGGACTAGCGGGAGCTACAATGAGCAGTTCTTC.